This T cell receptor beta chain was sequenced for a study of T cell responses to AZD1222 COVID-19 vaccine. Whole-study context: Samples with a second dose at about 4 or about 12 weeks were pooled together.

Details on this clone: The antigen remains unidentified.

Study-level points and caveats: Just 5 to 7 people given AZD1222 tested seropositive at baseline. Every sample of the repertoires postdated the peak T cell response.

Sequencing used immunoSEQ multiplex PCR; TCRdb keeps in-frame clones, though not all of them. The sample shows about 160,000 clones, about 88% of them seen only once. Trimming shortened V by 4 bases and J by 3 bases, and 21 bases separated the two germline ends. Germline V CDR1 and CDR2: SEHNR, FQNEAQ (reference sequence). The CDR3 is 17 amino acids. This material consisted of peripheral blood, taken on day 0 of AZD1222 vaccination. This sequence joins TRBV7-9 and TRBJ1-2; possible D gene TRBD1, 5 bases. This receptor was taken from an adult in good health. The CDR3 DNA is TGTGCCAGCAGCTCAATAACGCCGACAGCCCCCTACTATGGCTACACCTTC. It is translated as CASSSITPTAPYYGYTF.